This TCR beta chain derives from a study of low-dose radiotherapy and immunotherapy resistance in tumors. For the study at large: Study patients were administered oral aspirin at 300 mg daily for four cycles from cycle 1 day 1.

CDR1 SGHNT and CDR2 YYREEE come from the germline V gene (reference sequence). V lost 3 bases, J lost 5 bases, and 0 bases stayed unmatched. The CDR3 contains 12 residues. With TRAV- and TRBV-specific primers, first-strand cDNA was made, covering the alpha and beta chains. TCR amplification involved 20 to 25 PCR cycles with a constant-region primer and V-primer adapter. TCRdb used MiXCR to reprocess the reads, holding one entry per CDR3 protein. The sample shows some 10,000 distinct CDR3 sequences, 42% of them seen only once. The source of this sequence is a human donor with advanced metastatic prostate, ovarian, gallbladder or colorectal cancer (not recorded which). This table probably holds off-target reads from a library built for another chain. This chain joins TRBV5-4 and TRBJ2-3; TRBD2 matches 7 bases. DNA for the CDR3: TGTGCCAGCAGCTCGGGAGGAGATACGCAGTATTTT. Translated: CASSSGGDTQYF. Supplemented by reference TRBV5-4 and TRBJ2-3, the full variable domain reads ETGVTQSPTHLIKTRGQQVTLRCSSQSGHNTVSWYQQALGQGPQFIFQYYREEENGRGNFPPRFSGLQFPNYSSELNVNALELDDSALYLCASSSGGDTQYFGPGTRLTVL.